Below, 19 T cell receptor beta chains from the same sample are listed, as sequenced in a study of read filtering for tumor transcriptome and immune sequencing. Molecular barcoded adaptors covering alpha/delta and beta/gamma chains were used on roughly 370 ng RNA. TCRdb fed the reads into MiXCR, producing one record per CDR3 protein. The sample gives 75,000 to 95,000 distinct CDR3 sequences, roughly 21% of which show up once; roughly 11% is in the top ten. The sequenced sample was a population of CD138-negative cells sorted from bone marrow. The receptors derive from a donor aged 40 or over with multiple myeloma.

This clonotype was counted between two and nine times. The CDR3 loop reads CACTGTGNTGELFF. The CDR3 DNA reads as TGTGCCTGCACCGGGACAGGGAACACCGGGGAGCTGTTTTTT. The gene calls are TRBV28 and TRBJ2-2, with TRBD1 matching over 8 bases. The CDR3 has 14 residues. Germline CDR1 is MDHEN and CDR2 is SYDVKM. Unmatched junction bases numbered 6, after V lost 11 bases and J lost 1 base.

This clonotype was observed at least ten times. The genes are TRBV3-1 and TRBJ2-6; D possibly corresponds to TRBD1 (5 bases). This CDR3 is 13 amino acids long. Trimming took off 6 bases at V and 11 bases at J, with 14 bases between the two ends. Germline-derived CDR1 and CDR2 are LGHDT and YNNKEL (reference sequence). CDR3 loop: CASRLQGSDVLTF. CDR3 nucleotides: TGTGCCAGCAGGCTGCAGGGTTCAGACGTCCTGACTTTC.

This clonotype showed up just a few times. DNA for the CDR3: TGTGCCAGCAGCACCCCCGGGACAGAGCAGTTCTTC. It is translated as CASSTPGTEQFF. The V and J genes are TRBV7-9 and TRBJ2-1, with a weak D call TRBD1 (6 bases). This CDR3 has 12 residues. CDR1 and CDR2 from the germline V gene are SEHNR and FQNEAQ (reference sequence). V was shortened by 5 bases and J by 10 bases, with 12 bases between the two germline ends.

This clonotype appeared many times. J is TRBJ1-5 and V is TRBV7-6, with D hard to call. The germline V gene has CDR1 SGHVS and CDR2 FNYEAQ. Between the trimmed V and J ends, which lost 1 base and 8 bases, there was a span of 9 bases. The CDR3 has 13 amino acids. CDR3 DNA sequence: TGTGCCAGCAGCTTAGAAGGCACAGAGCCCCAGCATTTT. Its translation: CASSLEGTEPQHF.

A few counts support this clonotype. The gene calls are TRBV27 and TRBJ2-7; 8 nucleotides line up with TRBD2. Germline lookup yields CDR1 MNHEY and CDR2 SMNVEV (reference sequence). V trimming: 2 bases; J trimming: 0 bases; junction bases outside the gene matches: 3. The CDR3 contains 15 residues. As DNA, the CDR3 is TGTGCCAGCAGTTTAGTAGCGGGGAGCTCCTACGAGCAGTACTTC. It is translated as CASSLVAGSSYEQYF.

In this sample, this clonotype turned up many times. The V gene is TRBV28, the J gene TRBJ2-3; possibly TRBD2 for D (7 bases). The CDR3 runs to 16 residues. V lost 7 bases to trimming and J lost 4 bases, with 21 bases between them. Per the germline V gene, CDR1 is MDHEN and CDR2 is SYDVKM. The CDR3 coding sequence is TGTGCCAGCACCCTCACCTTCGGGGGGCGGGCAGATACGCAGTATTTT. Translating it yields CASTLTFGGRADTQYF.

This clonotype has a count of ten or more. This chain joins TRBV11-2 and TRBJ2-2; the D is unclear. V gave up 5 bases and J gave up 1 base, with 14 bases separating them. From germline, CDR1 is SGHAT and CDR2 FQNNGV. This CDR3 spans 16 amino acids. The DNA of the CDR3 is TGTGCCAGCAGCATAACGGGCCGCCTGAACACCGGGGAGCTGTTTTTT. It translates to CASSITGRLNTGELFF. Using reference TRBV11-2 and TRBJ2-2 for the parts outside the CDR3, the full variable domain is EAGVAQSPRYKIIEKRQSVAFWCNPISGHATLYWYQQILGQGPKLLIQFQNNGVVDDSQLPKDRFSAERLKGVDSTLKIQPAKLEDSAVYLCASSITGRLNTGELFFGEGSRLTVL.

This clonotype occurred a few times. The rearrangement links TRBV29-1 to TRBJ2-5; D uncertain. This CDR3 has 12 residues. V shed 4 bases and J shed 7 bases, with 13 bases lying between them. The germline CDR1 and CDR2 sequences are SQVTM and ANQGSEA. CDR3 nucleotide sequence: TGCAGCGTTGGAGTTTCCAGCACGACCCAGTACTTC. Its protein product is CSVGVSSTTQYF.

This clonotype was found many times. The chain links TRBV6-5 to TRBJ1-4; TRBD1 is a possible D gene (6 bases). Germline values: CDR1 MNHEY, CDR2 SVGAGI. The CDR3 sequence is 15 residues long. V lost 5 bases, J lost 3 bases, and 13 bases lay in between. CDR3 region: CASSERGFPNEKLFF. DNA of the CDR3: TGTGCCAGCAGTGAGAGGGGGTTTCCTAATGAAAAACTGTTTTTT.

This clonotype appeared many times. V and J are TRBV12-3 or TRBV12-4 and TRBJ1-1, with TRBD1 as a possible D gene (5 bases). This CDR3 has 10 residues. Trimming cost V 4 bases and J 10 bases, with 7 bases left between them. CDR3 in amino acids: CASSSGRAFF. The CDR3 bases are TGTGCCAGCAGTTCAGGGAGAGCTTTCTTT.

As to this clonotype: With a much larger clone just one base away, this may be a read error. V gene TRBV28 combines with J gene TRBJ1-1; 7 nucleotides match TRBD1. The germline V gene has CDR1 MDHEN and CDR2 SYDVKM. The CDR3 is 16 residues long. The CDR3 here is CASRTPPGGRFTEASF. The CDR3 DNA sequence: TGTGCCAGCAGAACTCCGCCAGGGGGAAGATTCACTGAAGCTTCCTTT.

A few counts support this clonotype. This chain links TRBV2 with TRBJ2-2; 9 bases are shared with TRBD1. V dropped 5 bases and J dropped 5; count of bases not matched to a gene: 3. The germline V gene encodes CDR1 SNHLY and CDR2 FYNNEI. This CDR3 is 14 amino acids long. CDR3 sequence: CASSWGQGTGELFF. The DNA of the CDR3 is TGTGCCAGCAGTTGGGGACAGGGAACCGGGGAGCTGTTTTTT.

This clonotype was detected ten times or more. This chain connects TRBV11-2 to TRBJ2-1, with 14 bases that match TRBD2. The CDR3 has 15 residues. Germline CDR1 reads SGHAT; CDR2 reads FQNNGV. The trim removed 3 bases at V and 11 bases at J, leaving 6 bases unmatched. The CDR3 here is CASSFPGLAGAKQFF. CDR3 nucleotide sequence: TGTGCCAGCAGCTTCCCGGGACTAGCGGGGGCGAAGCAGTTCTTC. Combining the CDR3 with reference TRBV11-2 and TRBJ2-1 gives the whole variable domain EAGVAQSPRYKIIEKRQSVAFWCNPISGHATLYWYQQILGQGPKLLIQFQNNGVVDDSQLPKDRFSAERLKGVDSTLKIQPAKLEDSAVYLCASSFPGLAGAKQFFGPGTRLTVL.

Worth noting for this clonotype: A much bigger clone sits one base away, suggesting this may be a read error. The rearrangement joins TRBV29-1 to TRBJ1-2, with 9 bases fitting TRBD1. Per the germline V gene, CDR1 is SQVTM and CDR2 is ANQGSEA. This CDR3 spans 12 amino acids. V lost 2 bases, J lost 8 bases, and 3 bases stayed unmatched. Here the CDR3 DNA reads TGCAGCGTTGAAACAGGGGGCGTAGGCTACACCTTC. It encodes CSVETGGVGYTF.

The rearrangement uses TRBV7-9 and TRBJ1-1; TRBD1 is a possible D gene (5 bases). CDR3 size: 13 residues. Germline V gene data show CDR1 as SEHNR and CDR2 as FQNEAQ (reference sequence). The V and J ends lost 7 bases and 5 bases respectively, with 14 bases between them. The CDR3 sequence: CASIGTGNTEAFF. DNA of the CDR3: TGTGCCAGCATAGGGACGGGAAATACTGAAGCTTTCTTT.

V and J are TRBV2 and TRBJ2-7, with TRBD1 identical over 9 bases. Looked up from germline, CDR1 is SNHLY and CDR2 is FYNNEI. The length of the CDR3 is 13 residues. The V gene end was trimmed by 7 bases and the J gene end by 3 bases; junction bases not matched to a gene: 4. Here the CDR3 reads CASKMGQGYEQYF. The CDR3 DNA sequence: TGTGCCAGCAAAATGGGACAGGGCTACGAGCAGTACTTC.

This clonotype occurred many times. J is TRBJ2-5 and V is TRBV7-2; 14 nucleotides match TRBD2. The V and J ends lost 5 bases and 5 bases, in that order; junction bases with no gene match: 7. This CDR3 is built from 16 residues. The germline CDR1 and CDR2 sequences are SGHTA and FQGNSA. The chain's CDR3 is CASSQGLAGGEETQYF. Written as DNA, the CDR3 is TGTGCCAGCAGCCAAGGACTAGCGGGGGGCGAGGAGACCCAGTACTTC.

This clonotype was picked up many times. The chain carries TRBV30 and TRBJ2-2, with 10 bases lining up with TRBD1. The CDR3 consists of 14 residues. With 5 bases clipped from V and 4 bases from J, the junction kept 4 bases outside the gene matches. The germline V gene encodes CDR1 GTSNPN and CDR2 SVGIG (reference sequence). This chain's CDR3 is CAWGQGEFTGELFF. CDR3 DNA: TGTGCCTGGGGACAGGGGGAATTCACCGGGGAGCTGTTTTTT.

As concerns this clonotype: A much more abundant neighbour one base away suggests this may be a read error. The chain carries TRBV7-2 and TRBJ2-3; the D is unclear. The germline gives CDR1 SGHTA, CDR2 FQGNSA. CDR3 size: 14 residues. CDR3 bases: TGTGACAGCAGCTCACGCCGCCACACAGATACGCAGTATTTT. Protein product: CDSSSRRHTDTQYF.